The 26 T cell receptor beta chains below come from one sample, sequenced in a study of blood T cell repertoires in COVID-19 (dated by TCRdb to between 2020 and 2021). The library was obtained by the immunoSEQ multiplex PCR assay. TCRdb limited this immuneACCESS table to in-frame rearrangements with V and J called. A share of clones is missing; checked studies link under half to unresolved V genes, and the rest is unexplained. The sample yields hundreds of thousands of clones; 85% were counted once. The ten largest account for 1.5% to 2% of the sample. The sequenced sample consisted of PBMCs or T cells enriched from blood (not recorded which). The receptors derive from a woman aged 25 to 39 who had been exposed to COVID-19.

The chain combines TRBV7-2 with TRBJ1-1; D uncertain. The V gene lost 2 bases and the J gene lost 6 bases, with 19 bases spanning the gap. CDR1 and CDR2 (germline): SGHTA, FQGNSA. There are 16 residues in the CDR3. CDR3 DNA sequence: TGTGCCAGCAGCTTAATCGGGGTCGCGGGCGTCGCTGAAGCTTTCTTT. Its translation: CASSLIGVAGVAEAFF. Drawing the rest from reference TRBV7-2 and TRBJ1-1, the complete variable domain is GAGVSQSPSNKVTEKGKDVELRCDPISGHTALYWYRQSLGQGLEFLIYFQGNSAPDKSGLPSDRFSAERTGGSVSTLTIQRTQQEDSAVYLCASSLIGVAGVAEAFFGQGTRLTVV.

The V call is TRBV4-2, the J call TRBJ1-5; D perhaps matches TRBD1 (5 bases). Trimming shortened V by 0 bases and J by 3 bases, and 12 bases separated the two germline ends. The germline V gene encodes CDR1 LGHNA and CDR2 YNFKEQ. This CDR3 is 16 amino acids long. The CDR3 reads CASSQDMGGNNQPQHF. The CDR3 nucleotides are TGTGCCAGCAGCCAAGATATGGGGGGTAACAATCAGCCCCAGCATTTT.

The chain uses TRBV7-9 and TRBJ2-4; D call uncertain. In germline, CDR1 is SEHNR, CDR2 FQNEAQ (reference sequence). The CDR3 is 12 amino acids. V was cut by 2 bases and J by 8 bases, with 7 bases left in between. CDR3 DNA: TGTGCCAGCAGCTTACCTTCGGACATTCAGTACTTC. It yields the protein CASSLPSDIQYF.

The V call is TRBV19, the J call TRBJ2-7; TRBD1 is a possible D gene (6 bases). V lost 6 bases and J lost 4, with 19 bases in between. CDR3 size: 15 residues. The germline CDR1 and CDR2 sequences are LNHDA and SQIVND (reference sequence). CDR3 loop: CASSLDSLPTYEQYF. CDR3 DNA: TGTGCCAGTAGCCTGGACAGTCTGCCTACGTACGAGCAGTACTTC.

This chain uses TRBV4-1 with TRBJ2-5; tentative D call: TRBD2 (5 bases). V was clipped by 0 bases and J by 2 bases, with 13 bases between them. Germline values: CDR1 MGHRA, CDR2 YSYEKL. The CDR3 runs to 16 residues. The CDR3 spells CASSQEWGVAQETQYF. The CDR3 DNA reads as TGCGCCAGCAGCCAAGAATGGGGAGTAGCTCAAGAGACCCAGTACTTC.

This clone turned up a few times. This chain connects TRBV7-9 to TRBJ1-6; D uncertain. The CDR3 has 13 amino acids. Germline CDR1 reads SEHNR; CDR2 reads FQNEAQ (reference sequence). V lost 3 bases, J lost 8 bases, and 8 bases lay in between. The CDR3: CASSFAEDSPLHF. The DNA for the CDR3 is TGTGCCAGCAGCTTTGCCGAGGATTCACCCCTCCACTTT.

V and J are TRBV18 and TRBJ1-2; weak D call: TRBD1 (5 bases). Germline lookup yields CDR1 KGHSH and CDR2 LQKENI. The CDR3 spans 11 residues. V was shortened by 5 bases and J by 14 bases, with 15 bases between the two germline ends. CDR3 bases: TGTGCCAGCTCAACTGACAGAGATCGAACCTTC. It translates to CASSTDRDRTF.

The J gene is TRBJ1-1, the V gene TRBV30; possible D gene TRBD1, 5 bases. The germline CDR1 and CDR2 sequences are GTSNPN and SVGIG (reference sequence). The CDR3 has 13 residues. V dropped 0 bases and J dropped 5 bases, with 10 bases sitting between them. CDR3 DNA sequence: TGTGCCTGGAGTGTGCGGGGGTGGACTGAAGCTTTCTTT. This encodes CAWSVRGWTEAFF.

The V and J genes are TRBV11-3 and TRBJ2-1, with 10 bases that match TRBD2. Germline-derived CDR1 and CDR2 are SGHNT and YENEEA. This CDR3 has 15 residues. The V segment lost 1 base and the J segment 6 bases; nucleotides outside the gene matches: 3. Here the CDR3 reads CASSLVLAGANEQFF. For the CDR3, the DNA is TGTGCCAGCAGCTTAGTTCTAGCGGGAGCCAATGAGCAGTTCTTC.

This clone was observed at least ten times. J is TRBJ1-2 and V is TRBV14, with D hard to call. Per the germline V gene, CDR1 is SGHDN and CDR2 is FVKESK. The CDR3 has 15 amino acids. The V and J ends lost 0 bases and 3 bases respectively, with 11 bases between them. CDR3 amino acids: CASSQDSQPYYGYTF. CDR3 bases: TGTGCCAGCAGCCAAGATTCACAGCCATACTATGGCTACACCTTC.

The chain is built from TRBV10-3 and TRBJ2-7, with D possibly TRBD1 on 6 matching bases. V lost 10 bases, J lost 2 bases, and 18 bases lay in between. The CDR3 totals 14 residues. Germline V gene sequence: CDR1 ENHRY, CDR2 SYGVKD. The CDR3, as DNA: TGTGCCAGCACTCAGGGGTCCCTCCCCTACGAGCAGTACTTC. It yields the protein CASTQGSLPYEQYF.

This clone occurred a few times. This chain joins TRBV3-1 (or the pseudogene TRBV3-2) and TRBJ2-5; D is possibly TRBD2 (6 bases). This CDR3 spans 14 amino acids. From germline, CDR1 is LGHDT and CDR2 YNNKEL (reference sequence). Trimming left V 1 base short and J 7 bases short, with 13 bases between. This chain's CDR3 is CASSQGFGGGTQYF. CDR3 in DNA: TGTGCCAGCAGCCAAGGGTTTGGGGGAGGGACCCAGTACTTC.

The V call is TRBV27, the J call TRBJ2-3, with 10 positions matching TRBD2. CDR1 is MNHEY and CDR2 is SMNVEV in the germline V gene (reference sequence). This CDR3 region has 15 residues. Germline trimming cut 5 bases from V and 6 bases from J; bases unmatched to any gene: 8. In DNA form, the CDR3 reads TGTGCCAGCAGTATTCTAGCGGGAGCACGGGATACGCAGTATTTT. Residues: CASSILAGARDTQYF.

The chain is built from TRBV4-3 and TRBJ1-2; TRBD1 might be the D (6 bases). V lost 1 base to trimming and J lost 3 bases, with 9 bases between them. Germline V gene lookup returns CDR1 LGHNA and CDR2 YSLEER. The CDR3 is 14 residues long. DNA for the CDR3: TGCGCCAGCAGCCAAGGGACAGTCGACTATGGCTACACCTTC. It is translated as CASSQGTVDYGYTF.

This chain joins TRBV9 and TRBJ1-6, with D possibly matching TRBD1 (5 bases). This CDR3 has 15 amino acids. Looked up from germline, CDR1 is SGDLS and CDR2 is YYNGEE. V was cut by 4 bases and J by 6 bases, with 14 bases left in between. DNA of the CDR3: TGTGCCAGCAGCCCCATGGAGGGACGTAATTCACCCCTCCACTTT. Its protein product is CASSPMEGRNSPLHF.

The table lists this clone with a few counts. CDR3: CASSQEQGHGDTEAFF. Here the CDR3 DNA reads TGCGCCAGCAGCCAAGAACAGGGGCACGGGGACACTGAAGCTTTCTTT. This chain connects TRBV4-3 to TRBJ1-1, with 7 bases identical to TRBD1. Germline V lookup: CDR1 LGHNA, CDR2 YSLEER. This CDR3 is built from 16 residues. J gave up 3 bases and V 0 bases, and 7 bases lay outside the gene matches.

The rearrangement joins TRBV4-2 to TRBJ1-2, with TRBD1 matching over 7 bases. The CDR3 runs to 15 residues. The V gene end was trimmed by 2 bases and the J gene end by 7 bases; junction bases not matched to a gene: 10. Germline assignment: CDR1 LGHNA and CDR2 YNFKEQ. The CDR3: CASSQRDRERGGYTF. The CDR3 nucleotides read TGTGCCAGCAGCCAACGCGACAGGGAGAGGGGTGGCTACACCTTC.

The chain links TRBV4-3 to TRBJ2-2; D is ambiguous. V gave up 0 bases and J gave up 3 bases, with 14 bases separating them. Germline V lookup: CDR1 LGHNA, CDR2 YSLEER. This CDR3 comprises 17 residues. The CDR3 sequence is CASSQELGRTHTGELFF. The CDR3 DNA is TGCGCCAGCAGCCAAGAACTGGGCAGAACCCACACCGGGGAGCTGTTTTTT.

The sample holds one count of this clone. This chain links TRBV27 with TRBJ1-1; 9 bases are a match to TRBD1. V lost 8 bases and J lost 6; bases outside the gene matches: 10. The length of the CDR3 is 14 residues. CDR1 is MNHEY, CDR2 SMNVEV, per germline (reference sequence). The CDR3 nucleotides read TGTGCCAGCTTAAGTTACAGGGGGCGTGCTGAAGCTTTCTTT. Translating it yields CASLSYRGRAEAFF.

The rearrangement links TRBV20-1 to TRBJ2-7; D is undetermined. CDR3 length: 11 residues. V dropped 3 bases and J dropped 6 bases, with 9 bases sitting between them. Germline V lookup: CDR1 DFQATT, CDR2 SNEGSKA (reference sequence). The CDR3 bases are TGCAGTGCTAGCAGGTCCGGCGAGCAGTACTTC. Translation: CSASRSGEQYF.

The V gene is TRBV28, the J gene TRBJ2-2, with 8 nucleotides matching TRBD1. V lost 8 bases and J lost 5; bases outside the gene matches: 13. The length of the CDR3 is 16 residues. Germline loops: CDR1 MDHEN, CDR2 SYDVKM. The CDR3 DNA follows: TGTGCCAGCCACGGGCTGAACAGGGGGAAGACCGGGGAGCTGTTTTTT. Translated: CASHGLNRGKTGELFF.

This CDR3 reads CASSLGWDRSFDGYTF. The CDR3 DNA sequence: TGCGCCAGCAGCTTGGGATGGGACAGGAGTTTCGATGGCTACACCTTC. J is TRBJ1-2 and V is TRBV5-1; TRBD1 aligns across 8 bases. In germline, CDR1 is SGHRS, CDR2 YFSETQ. The CDR3 contains 16 residues. Trimming cost V 0 bases and J 6 bases; bases outside gene matches: 10.

The chain joins TRBV7-3 to TRBJ2-3; 8 positions match TRBD2. The V and J ends lost 5 bases and 8 bases, in that order; junction bases with no gene match: 12. The CDR3 runs to 15 residues. Germline V gives CDR1 SGHTA, CDR2 FQGTGA. This CDR3 is CASSPSPAAGGTQYF. The CDR3, as DNA: TGTGCCAGCAGCCCCAGCCCAGCGGCGGGGGGTACGCAGTATTTT.

The chain combines TRBV28 with TRBJ1-6, with D possibly matching TRBD1 (5 bases). V was cut by 6 bases and J by 0 bases, with 18 bases left in between. The CDR3 spans 18 residues. Germline CDR1 and CDR2: MDHEN and SYDVKM. CDR3 amino acids: CASSRQTLFSSYNSPLHF. For the CDR3, the DNA is TGTGCCAGCAGCCGACAGACCCTCTTTAGCTCCTATAATTCACCCCTCCACTTT.

The rearrangement uses TRBV30 and TRBJ1-1; D uncertain. Germline values: CDR1 GTSNPN, CDR2 SVGIG (reference sequence). Trimming took 0 bases from V and 9 from J, leaving 14 bases between them. This CDR3 has 13 residues. CDR3 DNA: TGTGCCTGGAGTGTACTAGGCAGCAGGCAAGCTTTCTTT. This codes for CAWSVLGSRQAFF.

This chain connects TRBV7-9 to TRBJ1-1; D might be TRBD1 (5 bases). V was pared by 5 bases and J by 3 bases, with 13 bases between. Germline V lookup: CDR1 SEHNR, CDR2 FQNEAQ (reference sequence). This CDR3 is built from 14 residues. This CDR3 is CASSLLSRDTEAFF. In nucleotides, the CDR3 is TGTGCCAGCAGCCTCCTCTCCAGGGACACTGAAGCTTTCTTT.